The 27 T cell receptor beta chains in this list originate from one sample, sequenced in a study of tumor and adjacent non-tumor tissue in lung cancer. Three rounds of nested PCR, following a modified ARM-PCR protocol, produced the TCRbeta library. TCRdb redid the calling of the multiplex PCR reads with MiXCR, one entry per CDR3 protein. The data show approximately 79,000 distinct CDR3 sequences, roughly two thirds seen once. No cell sorting was done before RNA was extracted from the tissue. The material sequenced was lung tumor tissue. The receptors here all came from a woman aged 40 to 50 with non-small cell lung cancer.

This clonotype was counted ten times or more. V and J are TRBV4-1 and TRBJ2-3, with TRBD2 identical over 9 bases. J gave up 6 bases and V 1 base, and 8 bases lay outside the gene matches. The CDR3 length is 16 residues. Germline V gene sequence: CDR1 MGHRA, CDR2 YSYEKL. The CDR3 sequence is CASSQAAGGVLDTQYF. For the CDR3, the DNA is TGCGCCAGCAGCCAAGCCGCGGGAGGGGTACTTGATACGCAGTATTTT.

Worth noting for this clonotype: Because the CDR3 is missing its conserved closing phenylalanine or tryptophan, this is likely a read error. J is TRBJ1-2 and V is TRBV28, with D perhaps matching TRBD1 (6 bases). The CDR3 is 13 amino acids. Trimming took 10 bases from V and 7 from J, leaving 19 bases between them. Germline V gene sequence: CDR1 MDHEN, CDR2 SYDVKM. This CDR3 reads CANTTQGRVGYTL. The CDR3 DNA sequence: TGTGCCAACACCACGCAGGGGAGGGTTGGCTACACCCTC.

V and J are TRBV4-1 and TRBJ2-3, with D perhaps TRBD2 (5 bases). The V gene lost 1 base and the J gene lost 3 bases, with 14 bases spanning the gap. From germline, CDR1 is MGHRA and CDR2 YSYEKL. This CDR3 has 16 amino acids. As DNA, the CDR3 is TGCGCCAGCAGCCAAGGCCGGAGGACTTGTACAGATACGCAGTATTTT. Amino acid sequence: CASSQGRRTCTDTQYF.

With respect to this clonotype: No conserved phenylalanine or tryptophan is present at the end of the CDR3, so a read error is the likely explanation. It is unclear where the CDR3 begins or ends on the DNA, so no DNA is shown, and the CDR3 is as TCRdb lists it. This chain links TRBV6-2 or TRBV6-3 with TRBJ2-7; the tabulated D call, TRBD2, remains unverified against the DNA. From its first to its last residue, the CDR3 has 13 amino acids. CDR1 and CDR2 from the germline V gene are MNHEY and SVGEGT. CDR3 amino acids: CARCYGRWRGAQS.

Regarding this clonotype: A much larger clone is a single base away; this may be a read error. The chain employs TRBV28 and TRBJ2-6; D is perhaps TRBD1 or TRBD2 (5 bases each). V lost 6 bases, J lost 0 bases, and 12 bases lay in between. This CDR3 comprises 16 residues. Per germline, CDR1 MDHEN and CDR2 SYDVKM. The CDR3 DNA reads as TGTGCCAGCAGGGGGACGCTAACCTCTGGGGCCAACGTCCTGACTTTC. Translation gives CASRGTLTSGANVLTF.

Comment on this clonotype: One end of the junction varies from germline; a read error may be responsible. The chain has TRBV6-2 or TRBV6-3 and TRBJ1-5, with D maybe TRBD1 (6 bases). Germline assignment: CDR1 MNHEY and CDR2 SVGEGT. The CDR3 is made up of 15 amino acids. CDR3 DNA sequence: TGTGCCAGCAGTTCCCGACAGGCCCACAATCAACCCCAGCATTTT. Amino acid sequence: CASSSRQAHNQPQHF.

Worth noting for this clonotype: Germline is not matched at one junction end, which may reflect a read error. The chain recombines TRBV11-2 with TRBJ2-3; D is perhaps TRBD2 (6 bases). This CDR3 is 16 amino acids long. CDR1 and CDR2 from the germline V gene are SGHAT and FQNNGV. The CDR3 sequence: CASNLASSASTYTQYF. For the CDR3, the DNA is TGTGCCAGCAACTTAGCGTCTAGCGCTAGCACGTATACGCAGTATTTT. Drawing the rest from reference TRBV11-2 and TRBJ2-3, the complete variable domain is EAGVAQSPRYKIIEKRQSVAFWCNPISGHATLYWYQQILGQGPKLLIQFQNNGVVDDSQLPKDRFSAERLKGVDSTLKIQPAKLEDSAVYLCASNLASSASTYTQYFGPGTRLTVL.

The table lists this clonotype with many counts. The chain couples TRBV7-9 to TRBJ2-7; TRBD1 matches 7 bases. CDR3 length: 13 residues. Germline CDR1 SEHNR, CDR2 FQNEAQ (reference sequence). V gave up 4 bases and J gave up 3 bases; unmatched junction bases: 3. DNA of the CDR3: TGTGCCAGCAGCTCCTCAGGGGGCTACGAGCAGTACTTC. Translating gives CASSSSGGYEQYF.

The rearrangement joins TRBV11-3 to TRBJ2-3, with 10 bases that match TRBD1. After removal of 5 bases from V and 7 bases from J, the junction contained 12 bases not matched to a gene. CDR3 length: 16 amino acids. Germline lookup yields CDR1 SGHNT and CDR2 YENEEA. CDR3: CASSLRTGGRINTQYF. CDR3 nucleotide sequence: TGTGCCAGCAGCCTTAGGACAGGGGGAAGGATAAATACGCAGTATTTT.

Comments on this clonotype: At one end the junction does not follow the germline gene, possibly because of a read error. This rearrangement joins TRBV29-1 to TRBJ1-2; D is ambiguous. The CDR3 extends over 14 amino acids. Germline V gene sequence: CDR1 SQVTM, CDR2 ANQGSEA. The CDR3 spells CTVEIFVSTQGYTF. The CDR3 DNA sequence: TGCACCGTTGAAATATTTGTCAGTACGCAGGGCTACACCTTC.

This clonotype was observed a single time. Mismatch with germline at one junction end may stem from a read error. V and J are TRBV7-8 and TRBJ2-3, with 12 bases identical to TRBD2. The germline V gene has CDR1 SGHVS and CDR2 FQNEAQ. The CDR3 extends over 18 amino acids. CDR3 nucleotide sequence: TGTGCCAACAGCTCAATACATTCGACTAGCGGGGGCGCGCGCACGCAGTATTTT. This gives the protein CANSSIHSTSGGARTQYF.

With respect to this clonotype: Sequence at one end of the junction differs from germline and may be a read error. V and J are TRBV6-2 or TRBV6-3 and TRBJ2-5; TRBD2 matches at 8 bases. The CDR3 extends over 16 amino acids. From germline, CDR1 is MNHEY and CDR2 SVGEGT. The CDR3 DNA reads TGTGCCAACAGTGCCGACTCCCCGGGACTAGAGGCGACCCAGTACTTC. Translated: CANSADSPGLEATQYF.

Concerning this clonotype: Because the CDR3 is missing its conserved closing phenylalanine or tryptophan, this is likely a read error. V usage is TRBV7-8 and J usage is TRBJ2-7; D gene unclear. V was pared by 1 base and J by 3 bases, with 13 bases between. The CDR3 covers 15 residues. Germline V gives CDR1 SGHVS, CDR2 FQNEAQ. CDR3 nucleotides: TGTGCCAGCAGCTTAGACCCTCTTTCCCTCTACGAGCAGTACTTA. It is translated as CASSLDPLSLYEQYL.

The V and J genes are TRBV4-2 and TRBJ1-2; D is undetermined. The CDR3 covers 14 residues. The V end was cut by 4 bases, the J end by 4 bases, with 13 bases between. Germline CDR1 reads LGHNA; CDR2 reads YNFKEQ. The CDR3 coding sequence is TGTGCCAGCAGCCTCCCACTGCAAAGCTATGGCTACACCTTC. Its translation: CASSLPLQSYGYTF.

This sequence joins TRBV6-5 and TRBJ1-5, with D uncertain. Deletions cut 4 bases from V and 6 bases from J, with 10 bases between. Germline V lookup: CDR1 MNHEY, CDR2 SVGAGI. This CDR3 is 13 amino acids long. The DNA for the CDR3 is TGTGCCAGCAGTTCTTCACCAGGTCAGCCCCAGCATTTT. Its translation: CASSSSPGQPQHF.

V gene TRBV11-3 combines with J gene TRBJ2-5; D not certain. The germline V gene has CDR1 SGHNT and CDR2 YENEEA. V shed 0 bases and J shed 5 bases, with 13 bases lying between them. CDR3 size: 15 residues. The CDR3 sequence is CASSLEQSRWETQYF. The CDR3 region has the DNA TGTGCCAGCAGCTTAGAACAGTCCCGCTGGGAGACCCAGTACTTC.

The chain is built from TRBV6-1 and TRBJ2-1; D ambiguous. The germline gives CDR1 MNHNS, CDR2 SASEGT. V was pared by 10 bases and J by 0 bases, with 28 bases between. The CDR3 has 19 residues. In DNA form, the CDR3 reads TGTGCCAATAGTGAAGATTTGGGATGGTCACGCAGCTCCTACAATGAGCAGTTCTTC. This encodes CANSEDLGWSRSSYNEQFF.

V and J are TRBV5-4 and TRBJ2-1; D perhaps matches TRBD1 (5 bases). V lost 6 bases, J lost 8 bases, and 15 bases lay in between. The CDR3 is 13 amino acids. Germline CDR1 and CDR2: SGHNT and YYREEE (reference sequence). DNA of the CDR3: TGTGCCAGCATCACTGGGGCTGCCGATGAGCAGTTCTTC. This sequence encodes CASITGAADEQFF.

Details on this clonotype: The missing conserved phenylalanine or tryptophan at the end of this CDR3 makes a read error likely. J is TRBJ2-3 and V is TRBV11-2; TRBD1 is a possible D gene (6 bases). CDR1 is SGHAT, CDR2 FQNNGV, per germline. V was shortened by 7 bases and J by 8 bases, with 19 bases between the two germline ends. This CDR3 is built from 14 residues. DNA of the CDR3: TGTGCCAGCAACCGCATGGGCACGGACAGTACGCAGTATTCT. Its translation is CASNRMGTDSTQYS.

As regards this clonotype: The junction does not match germline at one end; this may be a read error. The V gene is TRBV7-9, the J gene TRBJ1-1, with 7 bases identical to TRBD1. Germline V gene data show CDR1 as SEHNR and CDR2 as FQNEAQ (reference sequence). The CDR3 totals 16 residues. CDR3 sequence: CASSIWLGQMNTEAFF. The CDR3, as DNA: TGTGCCAGCAGCATATGGTTGGGACAGATGAACACTGAAGCTTTCTTC.

The chain has TRBV5-4 and TRBJ1-1; D is possibly TRBD1 (5 bases). The length of the CDR3 is 14 residues. The germline V gene has CDR1 SGHNT and CDR2 YYREEE (reference sequence). V was trimmed by 0 bases and J by 4 bases, leaving 10 bases between them. CDR3: CASSLAVGTTEAFF. The CDR3 nucleotides read TGTGCCAGCAGCTTGGCCGTAGGGACCACTGAAGCTTTCTTT.

This clonotype was observed many times. This CDR3 reads CASKYRDTRSTDTQYF. CDR3 DNA sequence: TGTGCCAGCAAGTACCGGGACACCAGATCCACAGATACGCAGTATTTT. The chain links TRBV6-6 to TRBJ2-3, with D maybe TRBD1 (6 bases). V lost 7 bases to trimming and J lost 2 bases, with 19 bases between them. This CDR3 spans 16 amino acids. CDR1 MNHNY and CDR2 SVGAGI come from the germline V gene (reference sequence).

This clonotype has a handful of counts. Being one base from a much bigger clone, this may be a read error. V gene TRBV6-1 combines with J gene TRBJ1-5, with 7 bases matching TRBD1. The closer fit of TRBJ2-3 to the DNA end suggests the J call may be wrong. The CDR3 runs 16 residues. The V gene's germline CDR1 is MNHNS and CDR2 SASEGT. The CDR3 here is CASTPRDRAYNQPQYF. The CDR3 DNA follows: TGTGCCAGCACCCCCCGGGACAGAGCCTACAATCAGCCCCAGTATTTT.

To note about this clonotype: At one boundary the junction diverges from the germline segment, which might be a read error. The V call is TRBV29-1, the J call TRBJ1-2; D remains unclear. CDR3 length: 12 amino acids. Germline V gene sequence: CDR1 SQVTM, CDR2 ANQGSEA. The CDR3 loop is CSVVLLNYGYIF. In nucleotides, the CDR3 is TGTAGCGTTGTATTGTTAAACTATGGCTACATCTTC.

For this clonotype: A junction end diverges from the germline sequence, so it may reflect a read error. The chain links TRBV11-2 to TRBJ1-1; a possible D gene is TRBD1 (6 bases). The CDR3 is made up of 14 amino acids. Germline V gene lookup returns CDR1 SGHAT and CDR2 FQNNGV. DNA of the CDR3: TGTGCCAGCAGCCCCGGCAGGGGAAGCACTGAAGATTTCTTT. Translating gives CASSPGRGSTEDFF.

This clonotype is labeled as medium-sized (0.01 to 0.1%). The chain links TRBV5-4 to TRBJ1-2, with TRBD1 matching 9 bases. With 4 bases clipped from V and 0 bases from J, the junction kept 13 bases outside the gene matches. In germline, CDR1 is SGHNT, CDR2 YYREEE (reference sequence). This CDR3 is 18 amino acids long. The CDR3 here is CASSPGQGTSLSNYGYTF. The DNA for the CDR3 is TGTGCCAGCAGCCCTGGACAGGGGACAAGCCTCTCTAACTATGGCTACACCTTC.

The sample holds many counts of this clonotype. The rearrangement links TRBV4-1 to TRBJ2-4; 8 positions match TRBD1. Germline assignment: CDR1 MGHRA and CDR2 YSYEKL. Trimming cost V 6 bases and J 0 bases; bases outside gene matches: 7. This CDR3 is 16 amino acids long. CDR3 DNA: TGCGCCAGCAGTCGAGGACAGGGCCAAGCCAAAAACATTCAGTACTTC. It yields the protein CASSRGQGQAKNIQYF.